These T cell receptor beta chains were read from a single sample in a study of tumor and adjacent non-tumor tissue in lung cancer. TCRdb itself ran the multiplex PCR reads through MiXCR, one entry per CDR3 protein. Found here are approximately 100,000 distinct CDR3 sequences, approximately 71% of them singletons; the top ten hold more than 35%. Sequenced input: lung tumor tissue. Receptor source: an older woman with non-small cell lung cancer. Each CDR3 is given with its conserved first and last residue. D genes are given only for firm matches. The size field is filled for only some rows; it gives once, few, many or a size class.

V gene,clone size,J gene,D gene,CDR3 protein,CDR3 DNA
TRBV20-1,NA,TRBJ1-4,NA,CNAGGDMDEKLFF,TGCAATGCTGGGGGGGACATGGACGAAAAATTGTTTTTT
TRBV4-2,NA,TRBJ2-7,TRBD2,CSSSQDPLGTSGTPQYF,TGTTCGAGCAGCCAAGACCCTTTAGGGACTAGCGGAACCCCACAGTACTTC
TRBV6-5,many,TRBJ1-1,NA,CASSIRGRLPLEAFF,TGTGCCAGCAGCATACGAGGACGATTACCGCTCGAAGCTTTCTTT
TRBV20-1,NA,TRBJ2-2,TRBD2,CSASGGASGATNAGELFF,TGCAGTGCTTCAGGGGGGGCTAGCGGGGCCACGAACGCCGGGGAGCTATTTTTT
TRBV11-1,NA,TRBJ2-1,TRBD2,CVSRLGLARGNEQFF,TGTGTCAGCAGACTTGGACTAGCGAGGGGCAATGAGCAGTTCTTC
TRBV6-6,NA,TRBJ1-5,NA,CASNFVGRRNQPEHF,TGTGCCAGCAACTTTGTTGGGCGGCGCAATCAGCCCGAGCATTTT
TRBV11-2,NA,TRBJ2-7,TRBD2,CASSYGTSWRYEQYF,TGTGCAAGCAGCTACGGGACTAGCTGGAGATACGAGCAGTACTTC
TRBV6-2/TRBV6-3,NA,TRBJ2-7,NA,CGSSYSIGSGEQYF,TGTGGCAGCAGTTACTCGATAGGCTCGGGCGAGCAGTACTTC
TRBV20-1,NA,TRBJ2-7,NA,CSDRGAGHNEQYF,TGCAGTGATAGAGGGGCAGGGCACAACGAGCAGTACTTC
TRBV29-1,NA,TRBJ2-1,NA,CSVDGVGSNDQFF,TGCAGCGTTGATGGGGTGGGGAGCAATGATCAGTTCTTC
TRBV4-2,NA,TRBJ2-2,NA,CASSQEWAGELFF,TGTGCCAGCAGCCAAGAGTGGGCCGGGGAGCTGTTTTTT
TRBV20-1,many,TRBJ1-2,NA,CSATRRMDGYTF,TGCAGTGCTACGAGGAGGATGGATGGCTACACCTTC
TRBV11-3,NA,TRBJ2-1,TRBD2,CASSLESTSGSHNEHFF,TGTGCCAGCAGCTTAGAGTCGACTAGCGGTAGCCATAATGAGCACTTCTTC
TRBV28,NA,TRBJ1-6,NA,CASERDRNPPLHF,TGTGCCAGCGAACGTGACCGAAATCCACCCCTCCACTTT
TRBV6-1,NA,TRBJ1-1,TRBD1,CARQTDRGSEAFF,TGTGCCAGGCAAACAGACAGGGGAAGTGAAGCTTTCTTT
TRBV20-1,NA,TRBJ1-1,TRBD1,CCARVRTGEDAETFF,TGCTGTGCTAGAGTGAGGACAGGGGAGGACGCTGAAACTTTCTTT
TRBV6-1,few,TRBJ2-1,TRBD1,CTSSLDRGRYNEQFF,TGTACCAGCAGTCTCGACAGGGGGCGGTACAATGAGCAGTTCTTC
TRBV12-3/TRBV12-4,many,TRBJ2-1,NA,CASSSLAPSSYNEQFF,TGTGCCAGCAGTTCTTTAGCGCCTAGCTCCTACAATGAGCAGTTCTTC
TRBV6-2/TRBV6-3,NA,TRBJ2-1,TRBD2,CVSSYPSGRYYNEQFF,TGTGTCAGCAGTTACCCTAGCGGGAGGTATTACAATGAGCAGTTCTTC
TRBV6-2/TRBV6-3,NA,TRBJ2-7,TRBD2,CASSYATSGSRDEQCF,TGTGCCAGCAGTTACGCGACTAGCGGGAGTCGTGACGAACAGTGCTTC
TRBV4-3,NA,TRBJ1-2,NA,CAREGEINYGFTF,TGTGCCAGGGAGGGGGAAATTAACTATGGCTTCACCTTC
TRBV11-1,once,TRBJ1-1,NA,CATSFSFGGEAFF,TGTGCCACCAGCTTTAGCTTCGGTGGTGAAGCTTTCTTT
TRBV6-6,NA,TRBJ2-5,TRBD2,CASSYDSGGSQTQYF,TGTGCCAGCAGTTACGATTCGGGGGGGAGTCAGACCCAGTACTTC
TRBV6-2/TRBV6-3,NA,TRBJ2-7,NA,CASSGDGGVNEPYF,TGTGCCAGCAGTGGGGACGGGGGTGTCAACGAGCCGTACTTC
TRBV6-1,NA,TRBJ1-2,NA,CASSENRGRPNYGYTF,TGCGCCAGCAGTGAAAACCGGGGCAGGCCTAACTATGGCTACACCTTC
TRBV4-3,NA,TRBJ2-7,TRBD2,CASNQGLADTYEQYF,TGCGCCAGCAACCAAGGGCTAGCGGACACCTACGAGCAGTACTTC
TRBV7-2,once,TRBJ2-3,NA,CASSPGTLTNTDTQYF,TGTGCCAGCAGCCCCGGGACTTTAACTAACACAGATACGCAGTATTTT
TRBV11-2,NA,TRBJ2-2,NA,CASTLESGNTGELFF,TGTGCCAGCACCTTAGAGTCCGGGAACACGGGAGAGCTGTTTTTT
TRBV6-6,many,TRBJ1-5,NA,CASSDPSQGDGNQPQHF,TGTGCCAGCAGTGACCCCTCACAGGGAGATGGCAATCAGCCCCAGCATTTT
TRBV7-9,NA,TRBJ1-1,NA,CASRPEGPNTEAFF,TGTGCCAGCAGGCCCGAAGGCCCGAACACTGAAGCTTTCTTT
TRBV11-2,NA,TRBJ1-6,NA,CASILEASNQPLHF,TGTGCCAGCATCTTAGAAGCAAGTAATCAACCCCTCCACTTT
TRBV4-1,NA,TRBJ1-5,TRBD1,CASRYSVGTEYQSQHF,TGCGCCAGCAGGTACTCCGTCGGGACAGAATATCAGTCCCAGCATTTT
TRBV20-1,NA,TRBJ1-4,NA,CSARHREVGEKLFF,TGCAGTGCTAGACACAGAGAGGTGGGTGAAAAACTGTTTTTT
TRBV5-8,NA,TRBJ2-3,NA,CASSHLSEGEADTQCF,TGTGCCAGCAGCCACCTCTCAGAGGGGGAAGCAGATACGCAGTGTTTT
TRBV11-3,once,TRBJ2-7,TRBD1,CAGSSPTGTGLVGEQYF,TGTGCCGGCAGCTCCCCAACCGGGACAGGCTTAGTTGGCGAGCAGTACTTC
TRBV11-2,NA,TRBJ1-6,NA,CASSLGASNSPLHF,TGTGCCAGTAGCTTAGGGGCAAGTAATTCACCCCTCCACTTT
TRBV30,once,TRBJ1-3,NA,CSWRGPALSGNTIYF,TGTTCCTGGAGGGGACCGGCGCTGTCTGGAAACACCATATATTTT
TRBV20-1,NA,TRBJ2-2,NA,CNARPNTGELSF,TGCAATGCTAGACCGAACACCGGGGAGCTGTCTTTT
TRBV4-3,NA,TRBJ1-6,NA,CVSNQALMGGLEDSPLHF,TGCGTCAGCAACCAAGCCCTGATGGGCGGGCTCGAGGATTCACCCCTCCACTTT
TRBV30,many,TRBJ2-7,TRBD1,CAWSSGTGYNEQYF,TGTGCCTGGAGTTCGGGGACAGGGTACAACGAGCAGTACTTC
TRBV4-2,NA,TRBJ1-1,TRBD1,CASSPPAGGNAEAFF,TGTGCCAGCAGCCCCCCGGCAGGGGGGAACGCTGAAGCTTTCTTT
TRBV20-1,NA,TRBJ2-1,NA,CSVRGGWDEQFF,TGTAGTGTCAGGGGGGGCTGGGATGAGCAGTTCTTC
TRBV7-3,few,TRBJ2-2,TRBD1,CASSPPGQGTGELFF,TGTGCCAGCAGCCCCCCGGGACAGGGGACCGGGGAGCTGTTTTTT
TRBV6-5,NA,TRBJ2-3,TRBD2,CASSRGAGRDHTQYF,TGTGCCAGCAGTAGAGGTGCAGGGAGGGATCATACGCAGTATTTT
TRBV4-3,NA,TRBJ1-5,NA,CTNSQGLGGQPQHF,TGTACCAACAGCCAAGGTTTGGGGGGGCAGCCCCAGCATTTT